The 3 T cell receptor beta chains listed next were all sequenced from one sample in a study of T cells in Graves' hyperthyroidism and ophthalmopathy. Researchers amplified the TCR beta CDR3 regions from RNA transcripts. When the TCR CDR3 underwent first-round RT-PCR, the HTBI primer set was used. Each CDR3 protein is one row after TCRdb ran MiXCR on the multiplex PCR reads. The data show roughly 800,000 distinct CDR3 sequences, 38% seen once. Sequencing was carried out using blood. The source is a man younger than 30 with Graves' hyperthyroidism.

This clonotype was observed at least ten times. The rearrangement joins TRBV14 to TRBJ1-5; D may be TRBD1 (6 bases). The ends were cut back, 7 bases at V and 6 bases at J, with 10 bases in the middle. CDR1 is SGHDN, CDR2 FVKESK, per germline. This CDR3 contains 12 residues. The CDR3 region is CASTGASQPQHF. The CDR3 bases are TGTGCCAGCACGGGGGCGAGTCAGCCCCAGCATTTT. Full variable domain (missing parts from reference TRBV14 and TRBJ1-5): EAGVTQFPSHSVIEKGQTVTLRCDPISGHDNLYWYRRVMGKEIKFLLHFVKESKQDESGMPNNRFLAERTGGTYSTLKVQPAELEDSGVYFCASTGASQPQHFGDGTRLSIL.

The V gene is TRBV5-1, the J gene TRBJ2-3; D unresolved. V dropped 4 bases and J dropped 0 bases, with 9 bases sitting between them. Germline V gene data show CDR1 as SGHRS and CDR2 as YFSETQ. The CDR3 contains 14 residues. CDR3 region: CASSDLSSTDTQYF. The CDR3 bases are TGCGCCAGCAGCGACCTTTCTAGCACAGATACGCAGTATTTT.

This sequence joins TRBV9 and TRBJ2-5; D not certain. V lost 4 bases and J lost 4, with 17 bases in between. The germline V gene has CDR1 SGDLS and CDR2 YYNGEE. This CDR3 contains 15 residues. In DNA, the CDR3 is TGTGCCAGCAGCCCCCGGACGGCGGCAAGAGAGACCCAGTACTTC. It is translated as CASSPRTAARETQYF.